One and the same sample provided the 9 T cell receptor beta chains below, sequenced in a study of CD8+CD57+ T cells in acquired aplastic anemia. TCR beta VDJ and CDR3 profiling used genomic DNA as template. TCRdb fed the reads into MiXCR, producing one record per CDR3 protein. Of around 200,000 distinct CDR3 sequences in the sample, roughly 50% are singletons; the top ten hold roughly 21%. It was patients with CD8+CD57+ cell expansion by flow cytometry who were chosen for sequencing. Sequencing input: sorted CD4+, CD8+, or CD8+CD57+ T cells (not recorded which) from PBMCs. These TCRs come from a human donor with aplastic anemia.

This clonotype has ten or more counts. The gene calls are TRBV20-1 and TRBJ1-5; 8 bases match TRBD1. V lost 5 bases to trimming and J lost 1 base; unmatched junction nucleotides: 4. The CDR3 is 14 amino acids. The germline V gene encodes CDR1 DFQATT and CDR2 SNEGSKA (reference sequence). Here the CDR3 reads CSAARTGSNQPQHF. For the CDR3, the DNA is TGCAGTGCTGCACGGACAGGGAGCAATCAGCCCCAGCATTTT.

This clonotype appeared a single time. The V and J genes are TRBV28 and TRBJ1-1; the D is unclear. Germline V gives CDR1 MDHEN, CDR2 SYDVKM. This CDR3 region has 14 residues. V lost 3 bases, J lost 1 base, and 9 bases lay in between. In DNA, the CDR3 is TGTGCCAGCAGTTTGAGTCAGGAGAACACTGAAGCTTTCTTT. This sequence encodes CASSLSQENTEAFF.

The rearrangement uses TRBV7-2 and TRBJ2-5; D gene uncertain. Looked up from germline, CDR1 is SGHTA and CDR2 is FQGNSA. The V end was cut by 8 bases, the J end by 9 bases, with 25 bases between. The CDR3 is made up of 15 amino acids. The CDR3 sequence is CASCSKGNYNQPQYF. The CDR3 nucleotides are TGTGCCAGCTGCAGTAAAGGGAATTACAATCAGCCCCAGTACTTC.

There are many counts of this clonotype. This chain links TRBV5-1 with TRBJ1-2; 7 bases are shared with TRBD1. The CDR3 totals 13 residues. V lost 0 bases and J lost 8; bases outside the gene matches: 4. From germline, CDR1 is SGHRS and CDR2 YFSETQ. The CDR3 region has the DNA TGCGCCAGCAGCTTGGAGAGGGGGCAAGGCTACACCTTC. Its protein is CASSLERGQGYTF.

For this clonotype: No DNA is shown, since the ends of the CDR3 on it are uncertain; the CDR3 is the one TCRdb lists. The J gene is TRBJ2-3, the V gene TRBV27; TRBD2 is taken as the D call from the table, unchecked against the DNA. Ends included, the CDR3 has 14 residues. Looked up from germline, CDR1 is MNHEY and CDR2 is SMNVEV (reference sequence). CDR3 loop: CASSSSGGPYTQYF.

This clonotype was recorded at least ten times. The V gene is TRBV19, the J gene TRBJ2-7; D might be TRBD1 (5 bases). The germline gives CDR1 LNHDA, CDR2 SQIVND (reference sequence). The CDR3 length is 13 residues. The germline V and J ends were trimmed by 6 bases and 6 bases, with 15 bases remaining between them. CDR3 sequence reads: CASSFSQGSEQYF. CDR3 coding DNA: TGTGCCAGTAGCTTTTCCCAGGGATCCGAGCAGTACTTC.

This clonotype has more than one count but fewer than ten. The V call is TRBV7-2, the J call TRBJ2-7; 8 nucleotides agree with TRBD1. The DNA matches TRBJ2-1 better at its end, which makes the J call doubtful. This CDR3 is 14 amino acids long. The germline V gene encodes CDR1 SGHTA and CDR2 FQGNSA. The CDR3 loop is CASSPGQAYNEQFF. The CDR3 DNA follows: TGTGCCAGCAGCCCGGGACAGGCCTACAATGAGCAGTTCTTC.

The rearrangement uses TRBV29-1 and TRBJ2-7, with TRBD1 matching over 11 bases. The CDR3 sequence is 16 residues long. The V and J ends lost 1 base and 3 bases, in that order; junction bases with no gene match: 8. Germline assignment: CDR1 SQVTM and CDR2 ANQGSEA. CDR3 protein: CSVEGPGQGDGYEQYF. CDR3 DNA sequence: TGCAGCGTTGAAGGACCGGGACAGGGGGACGGCTACGAGCAGTACTTC.

Many counts were recorded for this clonotype. The CDR3 DNA sequence: TGTGCCAGCAGCTTATGGGGGGTCAGGGGAGAGACCCAGTACTTC. Protein sequence: CASSLWGVRGETQYF. The chain carries TRBV7-6 and TRBJ2-5; D is perhaps TRBD1 or TRBD2 (6 bases each). The CDR3 consists of 15 residues. Germline V gene sequence: CDR1 SGHVS, CDR2 FNYEAQ. With 2 bases removed from V and 4 bases from J, the gap between germline ends came to 14 bases. The full variable domain, with the rest looked up from reference TRBV7-6 and TRBJ2-5, is GAGVSQSPRYKVTKRGQDVALRCDPISGHVSLYWYRQALGQGPEFLTYFNYEAQQDKSGLPNDRFSAERPEGSISTLTIQRTEQRDSAMYRCASSLWGVRGETQYFGPGTRLLVL.